A selection of T cell receptor beta chains follows, all from one sample in a study of memory B cells and T cells in multiple sclerosis. These TCRs' antigens remain unknown. The repertoire was sequenced with immunoSEQ multiplex PCR; TCRdb's copy has only in-frame clones and lacks some. This sample has roughly 45,000 clones, with about 80% found just once. The sequenced sample consisted of PBMCs from blood kept in culture. Receptors were obtained from a human donor with multiple sclerosis. The CDR3 runs from the conserved cysteine through the conserved F or W. The order of the fields is J gene, V gene, clone size, D gene, CDR3 DNA, CDR3 protein. A D gene is named only where the DNA matches it firmly. Expanded clones are given a class, and other clones once, few, many or no size at all.

J: TRBJ2-1; V: TRBV28; size: -; D: TRBD2; DNA: TGTGCCAGCAGTTTGACCCTCGGGAGGACCTACAATGAGCAGTTCTTC; CDR3: CASSLTLGRTYNEQFF
J: TRBJ1-2; V: TRBV18; size: -; D: -; DNA: TGTGCCAGCTCACTGACACCGGGACGGGCCCCTGGCTACACCTTC; CDR3: CASSLTPGRAPGYTF
J: TRBJ2-1; V: TRBV19; size: -; D: TRBD1; DNA: TGTGCCAGTACCGGGGGGACAGGGTCAGACTATGAGCAGTTCTTC; CDR3: CASTGGTGSDYEQFF
J: TRBJ1-6; V: TRBV19; size: -; D: -; DNA: TGTGCCAGCGGGGGGGGATTACGCTATAATTCACCCCTCCACTTT; CDR3: CASGGGLRYNSPLHF
J: TRBJ1-5; V: TRBV6-5; size: once; D: -; DNA: TGTGCCAGCAGCGATCGGGATGGGCGCAATCAGCCCCAGCATTTT; CDR3: CASSDRDGRNQPQHF
J: TRBJ1-5; V: TRBV7-2; size: -; D: -; DNA: TGTGCCAGCACCCCCGACCACGGCAATCAGCCCCAGCATTTT; CDR3: CASTPDHGNQPQHF
J: TRBJ2-7; V: TRBV5-1; size: -; D: TRBD1; DNA: TGCGCCAGCAGCCATAGACAGGGTTACGAGCAGTACTTC; CDR3: CASSHRQGYEQYF
J: TRBJ2-7; V: TRBV19; size: few; D: TRBD1; DNA: TGTGCCAGTAGTATAGGGGGGGGACAGGGCTCCGAGCAGTACTTC; CDR3: CASSIGGGQGSEQYF
J: TRBJ1-3; V: TRBV28; size: -; D: -; DNA: TGTGCCAGCAGTCGCCCGGGCCTTTCAACGGGCACCATATATTTT; CDR3: CASSRPGLSTGTIYF
J: TRBJ2-7; V: TRBV5-4; size: -; D: -; DNA: TGTGCCAGCAGCTTGGACCCCAGCTCCTACGAGCAGTACTTC; CDR3: CASSLDPSSYEQYF
J: TRBJ1-3; V: TRBV14; size: few; D: -; DNA: TGTGCCAGCAGCCAAGAGAGCCGGCTCTCTGGAAACACCATATATTTT; CDR3: CASSQESRLSGNTIYF
J: TRBJ2-2; V: TRBV5-1; size: -; D: TRBD1; DNA: TGCGCCAGCAGCTTGGTTGACAGGGCGGCGGTCGGGGAGCTGTTTTTT; CDR3: CASSLVDRAAVGELFF
J: TRBJ1-2; V: TRBV2; size: -; D: -; DNA: TGTGCCAGCAGGGTCGCAGGGAAAGGCTACACCTTC; CDR3: CASRVAGKGYTF
J: TRBJ1-2; V: TRBV16; size: -; D: -; DNA: TGTGCCAGCAGCCCTGAACCTGATTCGGATGGCTACACCTTC; CDR3: CASSPEPDSDGYTF
J: TRBJ2-7; V: TRBV6-1; size: once; D: -; DNA: TGTGCCAGCAGTGGAGGAGGGGGGGCCTACGAGCAGTACTTC; CDR3: CASSGGGGAYEQYF
J: TRBJ2-7; V: TRBV2; size: -; D: -; DNA: TGTGCCGTTAGGGGGGACTCCGAACTGAACGAGCAGTACTTC; CDR3: CAVRGDSELNEQYF
J: TRBJ2-3; V: TRBV7-9; size: -; D: -; DNA: TGTGCCAGCAGCTTAGGGGCAGATACGCAGTATTTT; CDR3: CASSLGADTQYF
J: TRBJ2-2; V: TRBV4-2; size: -; D: -; DNA: TGTGCCAGCAGCCAACCTAACACAGGTTACACCGGGGAGCTGTTTTTT; CDR3: CASSQPNTGYTGELFF
J: TRBJ1-4; V: TRBV4-1; size: -; D: TRBD1; DNA: TGCGCCAGCAGCCAAGCAGGGACCGGACAGGGTAGGGAAAAACTGTTTTTT; CDR3: CASSQAGTGQGREKLFF
J: TRBJ1-1; V: TRBV5-1; size: -; D: -; DNA: TGCGCCAGCAGATTCCAGGGTAACACTGAAGCTTTCTTT; CDR3: CASRFQGNTEAFF
J: TRBJ2-1; V: TRBV5-1; size: -; D: -; DNA: TGCGCCAGCAGCTTGGCGGTGGGTTCGCAAAATGAGCAGTTCTTC; CDR3: CASSLAVGSQNEQFF
J: TRBJ2-3; V: TRBV28; size: -; D: -; DNA: TGTGCCAGCAGTTTTATGGCTGGCACAGATACGCAGTATTTT; CDR3: CASSFMAGTDTQYF
J: TRBJ1-5; V: TRBV10-3; size: -; D: -; DNA: TGTGCCATCAGGGGTTCCAATCAGCCCCAGCATTTT; CDR3: CAIRGSNQPQHF
J: TRBJ2-2; V: TRBV7-2; size: few; D: TRBD2; DNA: TGTGCCAGCAGCTGGGGACTAGGGGGCACCGGGGAGCTGTTTTTT; CDR3: CASSWGLGGTGELFF
J: TRBJ1-2; V: TRBV5-1; size: -; D: TRBD1; DNA: TGCGCCAGCAGCATGACAGGGTCGGAAAGCGGCTACACCTTC; CDR3: CASSMTGSESGYTF
J: TRBJ2-7; V: TRBV7-9; size: few; D: -; DNA: TGTGCCAGCGGGGGGAGGACCTACGAGCAGTACTTC; CDR3: CASGGRTYEQYF
J: TRBJ2-7; V: TRBV5-1; size: -; D: TRBD1; DNA: TGCGCCAGCAGCTTTGGGACAGGGGGCTACGAGCAGTACTTC; CDR3: CASSFGTGGYEQYF
J: TRBJ2-7; V: TRBV4-1; size: -; D: -; DNA: TGCGCCAGCAGCCAAGTTCCCCCCTACGAGCAGTACTTC; CDR3: CASSQVPPYEQYF
J: TRBJ1-6; V: TRBV15; size: -; D: -; DNA: TGTGCCACCAGCAGGTCTCGGGATAATTCACCCCTCCACTTT; CDR3: CATSRSRDNSPLHF
J: TRBJ1-5; V: TRBV4-1; size: -; D: -; DNA: TGCGCCAGCAGCCAAGTGGGTAGGGAGGATCAGCCCCAGCATTTT; CDR3: CASSQVGREDQPQHF
J: TRBJ2-7; V: TRBV4-1; size: -; D: -; DNA: TGCGCCAGCAGCCTGGGAGAGGCAGGGGGGCTCTACGAGCAGTACTTC; CDR3: CASSLGEAGGLYEQYF
J: TRBJ2-1; V: TRBV19; size: few; D: -; DNA: TGTGCCAGTACAGACACCTCCTACAATGAGCAGTTCTTC; CDR3: CASTDTSYNEQFF
J: TRBJ1-6; V: TRBV7-2; size: -; D: -; DNA: TGTGCCAGCAGCTTACAGTACGGCAGGTCGAATTCACCCCTCCACTTT; CDR3: CASSLQYGRSNSPLHF
J: TRBJ1-2; V: TRBV7-6; size: few; D: TRBD1; DNA: TGTGCCAGCAGCTTAAACCCCACGGACAGGGGGCTTTATGGCTACACCTTC; CDR3: CASSLNPTDRGLYGYTF
J: TRBJ2-4; V: TRBV9; size: once; D: -; DNA: TGTGCCAGCAGCGTAGCGGGGAGCGGGAACATTCAGTACTTC; CDR3: CASSVAGSGNIQYF
J: TRBJ1-3; V: TRBV5-1; size: -; D: TRBD1; DNA: TGCGCCAGCAGCGGGACAGGGACGGGTGGAAACACCATATATTTT; CDR3: CASSGTGTGGNTIYF
J: TRBJ2-7; V: TRBV25-1; size: -; D: TRBD1; DNA: TGTGCCAGCAGTTTGGGTGTAGGACAGGGGGTTCGCTACGAGCAGTACTTC; CDR3: CASSLGVGQGVRYEQYF
J: TRBJ1-4; V: TRBV4-1; size: once; D: TRBD1; DNA: TGCGCCAGCAGCCCCTTGGACAGGACATTAGGTGAAAAACTGTTTTTT; CDR3: CASSPLDRTLGEKLFF
J: TRBJ1-2; V: TRBV10-3; size: -; D: -; DNA: TGTGCCATCAGTGACACTGGGAGGGACACCTATGGCTACACCTTC; CDR3: CAISDTGRDTYGYTF
J: TRBJ2-7; V: TRBV2; size: -; D: -; DNA: TGTGCCAGCAGCGACGGGACTCTCCACGAGCAGTACTTC; CDR3: CASSDGTLHEQYF
J: TRBJ1-5; V: TRBV5-8; size: -; D: -; DNA: TGTGCCAGCAGCTTGAGGTCGAATCAGCCCCAGCATTTT; CDR3: CASSLRSNQPQHF
J: TRBJ2-1; V: TRBV11-2; size: -; D: -; DNA: TGTGCCAGCAGCTTATTGCAGGGGGGTCTCAATGAGCAGTTCTTC; CDR3: CASSLLQGGLNEQFF
J: TRBJ1-5; V: TRBV6-6; size: -; D: -; DNA: TGTGCCAGCAGCCGGTGGCAGGGAGGTGGGGGACAGCCCCAGCATTTT; CDR3: CASSRWQGGGGQPQHF
J: TRBJ2-1; V: TRBV29-1; size: -; D: TRBD2; DNA: TGCAGCGTTGAAGGCACCCCAGCGGGGAAGTTCTTC; CDR3: CSVEGTPAGKFF
J: TRBJ2-2; V: TRBV2; size: few; D: -; DNA: TGTGCCAGCAGTGTTGGCAGCGCGAACACCGGGGAGCTGTTTTTT; CDR3: CASSVGSANTGELFF
J: TRBJ1-5; V: TRBV10-3; size: few; D: TRBD1; DNA: TGTGCCATCAGGGACGACAGGGGCAATCAGCCCCAGCATTTT; CDR3: CAIRDDRGNQPQHF
J: TRBJ2-5; V: TRBV28; size: -; D: -; DNA: TGTGCCAGCAGTGGATGGGGGGAGCAGTACTTC; CDR3: CASSGWGEQYF
J: TRBJ1-1; V: TRBV7-9; size: -; D: -; DNA: TGTGCCAGCAGCCCATCTGGGGGGGAGAACACTGAAGCTTTCTTT; CDR3: CASSPSGGENTEAFF
J: TRBJ1-1; V: TRBV4-1; size: -; D: TRBD1; DNA: TGCGCCAGCAGCCAAGGGGGACAGGGCGGCACTGAAGCTTTCTTT; CDR3: CASSQGGQGGTEAFF
J: TRBJ1-6; V: TRBV5-1; size: -; D: -; DNA: TGCGCCAGCAGCCCGGACAGTAATTCACCCCTCCACTTT; CDR3: CASSPDSNSPLHF
J: TRBJ2-2; V: TRBV6-5; size: -; D: -; DNA: TGTGCCAGCAAAAGGCAGTTCACCGGGGAGCTGTTTTTT; CDR3: CASKRQFTGELFF
J: TRBJ2-1; V: TRBV27; size: -; D: -; DNA: TGTGCCAGCAGTTTAGGGTGGGCCCCAGGCTCCTACAATGAGCAGTTCTTC; CDR3: CASSLGWAPGSYNEQFF